The clone carrying this T cell receptor (beta chain) occurred many times. Antigen: not known. Germline V CDR1 and CDR2: SQVTM, ANQGSEA. The CDR3 length is 14 residues. V shed 2 bases, J shed 2 bases, and the junction held 6 bases outside the gene matches. Amplification of TCR beta CDR3 regions used RNA transcripts. An opening RT-PCR round employed HTBI primers and preceded a second-round multiplex PCR. TCRdb re-derived calls from the multiplex PCR reads in MiXCR, one entry per CDR3 protein. The data hold about 210,000 distinct CDR3 sequences, with roughly 29% observed a single time. This sample stems from a study of Graves' ophthalmopathy and Graves' hyperthyroidism. Study-wide background: Specimen type is peripheral blood, obtained at initial diagnosis before any treatment. Broader study findings: Ophthalmopathy was separated from stable hyperthyroidism by a 13-signature model with around 88% sensitivity and around 84% specificity. The model's prediction of ophthalmopathy progression had 65% to 71% sensitivity and around 77% specificity. Blood also contained most of the expanded thyroid clonotypes above 0.001 frequency.

The specimen was peripheral blood. The source of this sequence is a man aged 45 to 65 with Graves' ophthalmopathy. The chain couples TRBV29-1 to TRBJ2-7; 7 nucleotides agree with TRBD1. The chain's CDR3 is CSVEFWDRAYEQYF. The CDR3 coding sequence is TGCAGCGTTGAATTTTGGGACAGAGCCTACGAGCAGTACTTC.